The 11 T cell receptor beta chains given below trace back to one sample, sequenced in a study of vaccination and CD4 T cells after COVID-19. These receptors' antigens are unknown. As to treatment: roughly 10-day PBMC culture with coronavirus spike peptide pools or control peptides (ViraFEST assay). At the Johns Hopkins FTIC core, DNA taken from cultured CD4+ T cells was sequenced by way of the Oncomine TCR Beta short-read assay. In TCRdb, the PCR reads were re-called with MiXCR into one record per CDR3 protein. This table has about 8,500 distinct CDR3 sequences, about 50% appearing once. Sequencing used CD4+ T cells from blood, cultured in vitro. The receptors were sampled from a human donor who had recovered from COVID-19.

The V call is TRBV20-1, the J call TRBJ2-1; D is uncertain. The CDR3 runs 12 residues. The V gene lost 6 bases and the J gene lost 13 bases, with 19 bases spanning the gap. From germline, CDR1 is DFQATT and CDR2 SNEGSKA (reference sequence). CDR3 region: CSAVWSIDIQFF. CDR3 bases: TGCAGTGCGGTGTGGTCTATCGACATCCAGTTCTTC.

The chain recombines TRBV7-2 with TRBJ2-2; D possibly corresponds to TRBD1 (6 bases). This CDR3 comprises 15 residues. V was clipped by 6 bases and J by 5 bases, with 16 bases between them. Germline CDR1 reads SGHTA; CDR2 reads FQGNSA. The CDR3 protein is CASRDKQGYTGELFF. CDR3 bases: TGTGCCAGCAGGGATAAACAGGGATATACCGGGGAGCTGTTTTTT.

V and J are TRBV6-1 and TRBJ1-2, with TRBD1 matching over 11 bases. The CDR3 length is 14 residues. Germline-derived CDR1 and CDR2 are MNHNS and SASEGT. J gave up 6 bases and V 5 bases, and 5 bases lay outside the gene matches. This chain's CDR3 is CASSRGQGANGYTF. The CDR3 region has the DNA TGTGCCAGCAGTCGCGGACAGGGGGCAAATGGCTACACCTTC.

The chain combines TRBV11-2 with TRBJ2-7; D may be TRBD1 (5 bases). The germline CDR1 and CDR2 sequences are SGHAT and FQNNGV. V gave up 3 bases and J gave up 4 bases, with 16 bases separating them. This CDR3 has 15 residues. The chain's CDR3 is CASSLYLTREYEQYF. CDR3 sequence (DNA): TGTGCCAGCAGCTTGTACCTGACCAGGGAATACGAGCAGTACTTC. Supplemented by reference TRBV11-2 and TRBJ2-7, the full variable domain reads EAGVAQSPRYKIIEKRQSVAFWCNPISGHATLYWYQQILGQGPKLLIQFQNNGVVDDSQLPKDRFSAERLKGVDSTLKIQPAKLEDSAVYLCASSLYLTREYEQYFGPGTRLTVT.

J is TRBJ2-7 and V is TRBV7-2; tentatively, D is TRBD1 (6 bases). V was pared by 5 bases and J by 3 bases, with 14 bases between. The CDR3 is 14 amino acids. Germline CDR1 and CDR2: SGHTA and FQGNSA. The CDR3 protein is CASSERDTYYEQYF. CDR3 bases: TGTGCCAGCAGCGAACGGGACACCTACTACGAGCAGTACTTC. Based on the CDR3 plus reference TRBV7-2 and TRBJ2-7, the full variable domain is GAGVSQSPSNKVTEKGKDVELRCDPISGHTALYWYRQSLGQGLEFLIYFQGNSAPDKSGLPSDRFSAERTGGSVSTLTIQRTQQEDSAVYLCASSERDTYYEQYFGPGTRLTVT.

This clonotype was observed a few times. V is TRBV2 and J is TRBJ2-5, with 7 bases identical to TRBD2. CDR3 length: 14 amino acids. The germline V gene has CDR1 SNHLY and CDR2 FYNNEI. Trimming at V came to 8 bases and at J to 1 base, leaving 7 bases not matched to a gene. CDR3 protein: CASLEGGAQETQYF. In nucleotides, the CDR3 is TGTGCCAGCTTGGAGGGAGGGGCCCAAGAGACCCAGTACTTC.

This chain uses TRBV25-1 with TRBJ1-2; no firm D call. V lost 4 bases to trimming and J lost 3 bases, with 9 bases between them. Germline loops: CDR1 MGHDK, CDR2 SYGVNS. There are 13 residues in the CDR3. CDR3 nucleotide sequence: TGTGCCAGCAGTGTGGGGTTCGACTATGGCTACACCTTC. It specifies CASSVGFDYGYTF.

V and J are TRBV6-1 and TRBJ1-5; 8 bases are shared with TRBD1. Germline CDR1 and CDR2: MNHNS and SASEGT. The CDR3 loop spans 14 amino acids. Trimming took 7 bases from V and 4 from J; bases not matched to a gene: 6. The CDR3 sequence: CASMRDRSNQPQHF. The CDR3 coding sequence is TGTGCCAGCATGCGGGACAGGTCAAATCAGCCCCAGCATTTT.

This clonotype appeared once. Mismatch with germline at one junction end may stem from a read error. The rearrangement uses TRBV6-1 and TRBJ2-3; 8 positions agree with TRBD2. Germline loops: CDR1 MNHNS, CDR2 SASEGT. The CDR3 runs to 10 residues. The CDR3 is CASSPGGVSF. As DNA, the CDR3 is TGTGCCAGCAGTCCCGGGGGGGTAAGTTTT.

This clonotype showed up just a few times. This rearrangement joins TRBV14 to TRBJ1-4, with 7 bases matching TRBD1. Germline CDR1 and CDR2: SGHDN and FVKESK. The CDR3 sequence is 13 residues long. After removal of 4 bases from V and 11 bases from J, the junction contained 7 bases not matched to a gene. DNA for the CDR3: TGTGCCAGCAGCCTTTCACGACAGGGCAAACTGTTTTTT. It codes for CASSLSRQGKLFF.

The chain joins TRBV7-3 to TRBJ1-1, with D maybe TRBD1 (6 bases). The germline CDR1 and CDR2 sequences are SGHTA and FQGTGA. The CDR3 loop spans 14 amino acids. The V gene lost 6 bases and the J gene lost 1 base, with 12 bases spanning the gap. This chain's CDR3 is CASSPGAKNTEAFF. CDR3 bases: TGTGCCAGCAGTCCAGGGGCTAAGAACACTGAAGCTTTCTTT.